This TCR beta chain emerged from a study of T cell repertoires in cytomegalovirus infection. Points from the study as a whole: HLA-C-restricted CMV-specific TCR beta clonotypes prevailed in the ex vivo response. Summed frequency of shared TCR beta families picked out CMV carriers who also had the relevant HLA.

TCRdb ran MiXCR on the reads and lists one entry per CDR3 protein. The sample includes 150,000 to 200,000 distinct CDR3 sequences, 28% seen only once; the top ten take 31%. Germline V CDR1 and CDR2: SNHLY, FYNNEI. The germline V and J ends were trimmed by 5 bases and 10 bases, with 23 bases remaining between them. The CDR3 runs 15 residues. Notes on this clonotype: The antigen remains undetermined.

The chain links TRBV2 to TRBJ1-1; no definite D call. The sequencing input was PBMCs. The origin of this receptor is a human donor in good health (CMV status not recorded). Some clones in this sample may be carry-over from other donors' samples. In nucleotides, the CDR3 is TGTGCCAGCAGTTTGACGCCCATAGCGACATCGCCAGCTTTCTTT. Amino acids: CASSLTPIATSPAFF.